This TCR beta chain originates from a study of blood T cell repertoires in COVID-19. On the study more broadly: Samples representing acute and convalescent COVID-19 were sourced from the United States, Italy and Spain.

In the original analysis: The assay estimated nucleated cells by amplifying reference gene primers. The data were produced by immunoSEQ multiplex PCR, yet TCRdb's version contains in-frame clones alone and is incomplete. From that table come the V and J calls and clone size; the DNA was used to work out D and trimming. The data contain more than 250,000 clones, roughly 90% of them singletons. CDR1 and CDR2 (germline): MNHEY, SMNVEV (reference sequence). V shed 1 base and J 1 base; nucleotides not matched to a gene: 0. The CDR3 consists of 15 residues. This clonotype was sampled from a man aged 18 to 35 who had recovered from COVID-19. The sample taken for sequencing was peripheral blood. The chain links TRBV27 to TRBJ1-3; 8 bases fit TRBD1. CDR3 in amino acids: CASSLYRGSGNTIYF. The DNA of the CDR3 is TGTGCCAGCAGTTTATACAGGGGGTCTGGAAACACCATATATTTT.